This TCR beta chain came from a study of blood T cell repertoires in COVID-19. Profiling relied on immunoSEQ multiplex PCR, and the TCRdb table lists in-frame clones only, not all of them. The top ten clones hold over 9% of a sample with around 310,000 clones, nearly 90% of them seen once. Allocation to cohorts depended on clinical history reported by the participants. Sequencing used PBMCs or T cells enriched from blood (not recorded which). The clonotype comes from a woman aged 30 to 39 who had recovered from COVID-19.

The chain's CDR3 is CATSGHVGQGEKLFF. For the CDR3, the DNA is TGTGCCACCAGCGGACACGTCGGTCAGGGGGAAAAACTGTTTTTT. The chain joins TRBV15 to TRBJ1-4, with D perhaps matching TRBD1 (6 bases). Trimming cost V 5 bases and J 8 bases, with 18 bases left between them. This CDR3 has 15 amino acids. Germline CDR1 and CDR2: LNHNV and YYDKDF (reference sequence).